This TCR beta chain was recorded in a study of Ad26.COV2.S vaccination and SARS-CoV-2 variants. Broader study findings: Measures of TCR breadth and depth may have fallen short of total T cell responses.

Using immunoSEQ multiplex PCR, the repertoire was profiled, and TCRdb retains in-frame clones only, with some absent. The sample lists around 300,000 clones, about 85% occurring once. In the case of this clone: Its antigen remains unidentified.

Treatment meaning: around 19 received Ad26.COV2.S at low or high dose, single or two shots; about 5 received placebo; per-sample allocation not given. Following the first vaccine or placebo injection, samples were taken on day 63. V gave up 4 bases and J gave up 0 bases, with 12 bases separating them. Germline V gives CDR1 LNHDA, CDR2 SQIVND (reference sequence). The CDR3 covers 15 residues. The clonotype comes from a person between 18 and 59 years old who received the Ad26.COV2.S COVID-19 vaccine or a placebo. The sample was peripheral blood, taken in a trial of Ad26.COV2.S vaccine versus placebo. The rearrangement links TRBV19 to TRBJ1-1; D unresolved. CDR3: CASSNVNPVNTEAFF. CDR3 nucleotide sequence: TGTGCCAGTAGTAATGTGAATCCGGTGAACACTGAAGCTTTCTTT.